The next 30 T cell receptor beta chains were all read from a single sample in a study of vaccination effects on CD4 cells after COVID-19. TCRdb's table, derived via immunoSEQ multiplex PCR, lists solely in-frame clones and lacks some. The sample consists of about 68,000 clones, 75% to 85% of them appearing once. The antigens for these receptors are not known. Ahead of sequencing, the ViraFEST assay grew antigen-specific CD4+ T cells using viral peptide pools. A 10-day culture period preceded the isolation of CD4+ T cells. Negative nucleocapsid antibody tests before and after vaccination confirmed no previous SARS-CoV-2 infection. The sequencing here drew on CD4+ T cells from PBMCs cultured with SARS-CoV-2 spike peptides, taken before COVID-19 vaccination. The receptor set was obtained from a human donor who received a COVID-19 vaccine.

The V call is TRBV2, the J call TRBJ2-7, with D unresolved. V was cut by 9 bases and J by 3 bases, with 12 bases left in between. CDR3 length: 12 residues. CDR1 and CDR2 from the germline V gene are SNHLY and FYNNEI. CDR3 loop: CASSRVRYEQYV. The CDR3 region has the DNA TGTGCCAGTAGTCGGGTCCGCTACGAGCAGTACGTC.

This chain connects TRBV5-1 to TRBJ1-1; tentatively, D is TRBD1 (5 bases). The CDR3 extends over 13 amino acids. The germline V gene has CDR1 SGHRS and CDR2 YFSETQ. Trimming removed 5 bases at V and 0 bases at J, with 8 bases between. The CDR3 sequence: CASRGRLNTEAFF. The CDR3 DNA sequence: TGCGCCAGCAGGGGACGGCTGAACACTGAAGCTTTCTTT.

This clone appeared a single time. The chain combines TRBV9 with TRBJ1-5; TRBD1 might be the D (6 bases). The CDR3 is 19 residues long. Per the germline V gene, CDR1 is SGDLS and CDR2 is YYNGEE. With 0 bases removed from V and 4 bases from J, the gap between germline ends came to 23 bases. The CDR3 protein is CASSVVVGWIGQMNQPQHF. The CDR3 region has the DNA TGTGCCAGCAGCGTAGTAGTAGGGTGGATTGGACAGATGAATCAGCCCCAGCATTTT.

V gene TRBV19 combines with J gene TRBJ1-2, with D perhaps TRBD1 (5 bases). Per the germline V gene, CDR1 is LNHDA and CDR2 is SQIVND (reference sequence). This CDR3 has 15 residues. Trimming took 3 bases from V and 1 from J, leaving 12 bases between them. CDR3 in DNA: TGTGCCAGTAGTATCTTCGGGACGGGTAACTATGGCTACACCTTC. The encoded protein is CASSIFGTGNYGYTF.

V gene TRBV4-3 combines with J gene TRBJ1-1; a weak D match, TRBD1 (5 bases). The CDR3 runs to 17 residues. Germline V CDR1 and CDR2: LGHNA, YSLEER. V lost 1 base and J lost 3, with 18 bases in between. The CDR3 loop reads CASSQGTNRRPDTEAFF. CDR3 coding DNA: TGCGCCAGCAGCCAAGGTACGAACAGGAGACCGGACACTGAAGCTTTCTTT.

The chain recombines TRBV28 with TRBJ1-6; weak D call: TRBD1 (6 bases). Germline-derived CDR1 and CDR2 are MDHEN and SYDVKM. CDR3 length: 14 amino acids. CDR3 sequence: CAMGPGGGSSPLHF. Here the CDR3 DNA reads TGTGCTATGGGGCCTGGGGGGGGCTCTTCACCCCTCCACTTT.

The gene calls are TRBV3-1 (or the pseudogene TRBV3-2) and TRBJ2-1, with D perhaps matching TRBD1 or TRBD2 (6 bases each). Germline loops: CDR1 LGHDT, CDR2 YNNKEL (reference sequence). The CDR3 is 17 amino acids. V was pared by 0 bases and J by 2 bases, with 14 bases between. DNA for the CDR3: TGTGCCAGCAGCCAAGAAGGAGGGGGGCGTACCTACAATGAGCAGTTCTTC. Translation: CASSQEGGGRTYNEQFF.

The V and J genes are TRBV6-2 or TRBV6-3 and TRBJ1-2, with D hard to call. Germline V gene data show CDR1 as MNHEY and CDR2 as SVGEGT. The CDR3 is 13 amino acids. Trimming shortened V by 0 bases and J by 4 bases, and 6 bases separated the two germline ends. The chain's CDR3 is CASSYSGIYGYTF. The CDR3, as DNA: TGTGCCAGCAGTTACTCCGGGATCTATGGCTACACCTTC.

This clone was seen only a few times. In DNA, the CDR3 is TGTGCCAGTAGTATTTCGTTAGACTGGGCCAAAAACATTCAGTACTTC. It translates to CASSISLDWAKNIQYF. The chain has TRBV19 and TRBJ2-4; no firm D call. Germline CDR1 and CDR2: LNHDA and SQIVND (reference sequence). The CDR3 spans 16 residues. V was cut by 3 bases and J by 1 base, with 13 bases left in between.

The CDR3 reads CASSLRQDPYNEQFF. The CDR3 DNA is TGTGCCAGCAGCCTAAGACAGGATCCTTACAATGAGCAGTTCTTC. This rearrangement joins TRBV7-9 to TRBJ2-1, with TRBD1 as a possible D gene (6 bases). Germline CDR1 and CDR2: SEHNR and FQNEAQ (reference sequence). The CDR3 is 15 amino acids. V dropped 5 bases and J dropped 4 bases, with 15 bases sitting between them.

This chain connects TRBV7-3 to TRBJ1-2; TRBD1 matches 8 bases. The V and J ends lost 5 bases and 4 bases, in that order; junction bases with no gene match: 9. In germline, CDR1 is SGHTA, CDR2 FQGTGA. This CDR3 region has 15 residues. For the CDR3, the DNA is TGTGCCAGCAGCACCCAGGGGGCCCCCCCCTATGGCTACACCTTC. Encoded protein: CASSTQGAPPYGYTF.

Points on this clone: The sample holds other DNA sequences that translate to the same CDR3. J is TRBJ1-2 and V is TRBV6-5, with D perhaps TRBD1 (5 bases). The germline V gene encodes CDR1 MNHEY and CDR2 SVGAGI. With 2 bases removed from V and 4 bases from J, the gap between germline ends came to 11 bases. The CDR3 length is 14 residues. The CDR3 here is CASSYQGDGYGYTF. The CDR3 nucleotides are TGTGCCAGCAGTTACCAAGGGGATGGCTATGGCTACACCTTC.

This chain uses TRBV10-3 with TRBJ2-3, with D possibly being TRBD1 or TRBD2 (5 bases each). The CDR3 sequence is 13 residues long. Germline CDR1 reads ENHRY; CDR2 reads SYGVKD. Trimming took off 7 bases at V and 5 bases at J, with 13 bases between the two ends. The DNA for the CDR3 is TGTGCCATCACGGGTAGAGGGGAAGATACGCAGTATTTT. Its translation is CAITGRGEDTQYF.

V and J are TRBV9 and TRBJ2-3; D is uncertain. The V and J ends lost 0 bases and 6 bases respectively, with 11 bases between them. Germline CDR1 and CDR2: SGDLS and YYNGEE. The CDR3 is made up of 14 amino acids. Here the CDR3 DNA reads TGTGCCAGCAGCGTAGGTGTAGGTCCGGATACGCAGTATTTT. Amino acids: CASSVGVGPDTQYF.

CDR3 DNA: TGTGCCAGCAGCTTAGAGAGTCTAGTCAGCACAGATACGCAGTATTTT. This gives the protein CASSLESLVSTDTQYF. The chain is built from TRBV7-9 and TRBJ2-3; D is unresolved. V shed 1 base and J shed 0 bases, with 11 bases lying between them. CDR1 SEHNR and CDR2 FQNEAQ come from the germline V gene (reference sequence). The CDR3 is 16 residues long.

The gene calls are TRBV6-1 and TRBJ2-7; D is ambiguous. Deletions cut 5 bases from V and 3 bases from J, with 11 bases between. CDR1 MNHNS and CDR2 SASEGT come from the germline V gene. The CDR3 has 13 residues. The DNA for the CDR3 is TGTGCCAGCAGTTTCGGTAGTTTCTACGAGCAGTACGTC. This sequence encodes CASSFGSFYEQYV.

This clone has more than one count but fewer than ten. The chain carries TRBV18 and TRBJ2-2; no clear D. The germline CDR1 and CDR2 sequences are KGHSH and LQKENI. The V end lost 2 bases, the J end lost 0 bases, and 1 base lay between the germline ends. The length of the CDR3 is 13 residues. The CDR3 nucleotides are TGTGCCAGCTCACCATCGAACACCGGGGAGCTGTTTTTT. Translation: CASSPSNTGELFF.

V is TRBV13 and J is TRBJ2-3, with D unclear. Germline CDR1 and CDR2: PRHDT and FYEKMQ (reference sequence). V lost 0 bases and J 5 bases, leaving 15 bases between the germline ends. This CDR3 region has 16 residues. The CDR3 sequence: CASSLGRASNIDTQYF. CDR3 in DNA: TGTGCCAGCAGCTTAGGACGGGCCTCAAATATAGATACGCAGTATTTT.

The chain has TRBV24-1 and TRBJ2-5; D may be TRBD1 or TRBD2 (5 bases each). The CDR3 contains 15 residues. Germline values: CDR1 KGHDR, CDR2 SFDVKD. V shed 3 bases and J shed 7 bases, with 17 bases lying between them. The CDR3 DNA reads TGTGCCACCAGTGATAACCTCGGGGCGACTGGGACCCAGTACTTC. The encoded protein is CATSDNLGATGTQYF.

The gene calls are TRBV3-1 (or the pseudogene TRBV3-2) and TRBJ2-3; tentatively, D is TRBD2 (6 bases). The V end was cut by 9 bases, the J end by 6 bases, with 16 bases between. Per germline, CDR1 LGHDT and CDR2 YNNKEL (reference sequence). This CDR3 contains 13 residues. In nucleotides, the CDR3 is TGTGCCAGTTCAAGGGCGGGGCATGATACGCAGTATTTT. It codes for CASSRAGHDTQYF.

J is TRBJ2-2 and V is TRBV5-1; 9 nucleotides agree with TRBD1. V was clipped by 3 bases and J by 4 bases; unmatched bases: 7. CDR3 length: 16 amino acids. Germline V gene lookup returns CDR1 SGHRS and CDR2 YFSETQ. This CDR3 reads CASSSPGQGFTGELFF. In nucleotides, the CDR3 is TGCGCCAGCAGCTCCCCGGGACAGGGTTTCACCGGGGAGCTGTTTTTT.

V usage is TRBV7-2 and J usage is TRBJ2-5, with 10 bases that match TRBD2. The J segment lost 2 bases and the V segment lost 1 base, leaving 4 bases of the junction unmatched. Germline loops: CDR1 SGHTA, CDR2 FQGNSA. The CDR3 length is 16 residues. The CDR3 region is CASSLGGAGGQETQYF. The CDR3 region has the DNA TGTGCCAGCAGCTTAGGGGGAGCGGGGGGGCAAGAGACCCAGTACTTC. The complete variable domain, with remaining parts taken from reference TRBV7-2 and TRBJ2-5, reads GAGVSQSPSNKVTEKGKDVELRCDPISGHTALYWYRQSLGQGLEFLIYFQGNSAPDKSGLPSDRFSAERTGGSVSTLTIQRTQQEDSAVYLCASSLGGAGGQETQYFGPGTRLLVL.

The chain combines TRBV4-1 with TRBJ2-6; D may be TRBD1 (6 bases). Germline assignment: CDR1 MGHRA and CDR2 YSYEKL. Trimming cost V 5 bases and J 0 bases, with 14 bases left between them. This CDR3 region has 17 residues. The CDR3 sequence is CASSDGQLLSGANVLTF. The CDR3 DNA reads TGCGCCAGCAGCGATGGACAGCTCCTCTCTGGGGCCAACGTCCTGACTTTC.

The gene calls are TRBV4-1 and TRBJ2-3; 7 bases map to TRBD2. The V gene's germline CDR1 is MGHRA and CDR2 YSYEKL. The CDR3 has 17 amino acids. Trimming removed 3 bases from V and 0 bases from J; junction bases left unmatched: 9. CDR3 nucleotide sequence: TGCGCCAGCAGCCAGGGAAGAGCGGGGATTAGCACAGATACGCAGTATTTT. Translation: CASSQGRAGISTDTQYF.

About this clone itself: Within the sample, other DNA sequences also encode this same CDR3. V is TRBV6-5 and J is TRBJ1-6; D gene ambiguous. This CDR3 is 12 amino acids long. Germline V gene sequence: CDR1 MNHEY, CDR2 SVGAGI. The germline V and J ends were trimmed by 3 bases and 7 bases, with 4 bases remaining between them. DNA of the CDR3: TGTGCCAGCAGTTATCCCAATTCACCCCTCCACTTT. Amino acids: CASSYPNSPLHF.

The rearrangement links TRBV12-5 to TRBJ1-6, with no clear D. The V and J ends lost 1 base and 2 bases respectively, with 6 bases between them. Germline CDR1 and CDR2: LGHNT and FRNRAP. The CDR3 has 15 residues. The CDR3 region is CASGLGRTYNSPLHF. CDR3 in DNA: TGTGCTAGTGGTTTGGGGAGAACCTATAATTCACCCCTCCACTTT.

The chain employs TRBV18 and TRBJ2-7; 10 nucleotides agree with TRBD1. Germline V gives CDR1 KGHSH, CDR2 LQKENI. V dropped 5 bases and J dropped 3; count of bases not matched to a gene: 10. The CDR3 totals 16 residues. The CDR3 DNA sequence: TGTGCCAGCTCAGCATCACCGGGACAGGGGAACTACGAGCAGTACGTC. This gives the protein CASSASPGQGNYEQYV.

V usage is TRBV7-4 and J usage is TRBJ1-6; D not resolved. The CDR3 spans 15 residues. The V end lost 1 base, the J end lost 7 bases, and 11 bases lay between the germline ends. From germline, CDR1 is SGHVT and CDR2 SQSDAQ. This chain's CDR3 is CASSLVPTLNSPLHF. As DNA, the CDR3 is TGTGCCAGCAGCTTAGTCCCAACCTTAAATTCACCCCTCCACTTT.

The sample holds one count of this clone. The chain combines TRBV6-6 with TRBJ1-5; TRBD1 aligns across 9 bases. Germline V gene lookup returns CDR1 MNHNY and CDR2 SVGAGI (reference sequence). With 10 bases clipped from V and 2 bases from J, the junction kept 6 bases outside the gene matches. This CDR3 is built from 14 residues. CDR3: CATTTGGGNQPQHF. DNA for the CDR3: TGTGCCACCACGACAGGGGGTGGCAATCAGCCCCAGCATTTT.

The chain carries TRBV7-9 and TRBJ1-4; unclear D gene. The length of the CDR3 is 13 residues. Germline lookup yields CDR1 SEHNR and CDR2 FQNEAQ (reference sequence). Between the trimmed V and J ends, which lost 6 bases and 8 bases, there was a span of 13 bases. The chain's CDR3 is CASRNGPREKLFF. The CDR3 region has the DNA TGTGCCAGCAGAAACGGGCCCCGGGAAAAACTGTTTTTT.